A selection of T cell receptor beta chains follows, all from one sample in a study of CD8 T cells in ankylosing spondylitis. TCRdb fed the 5' RACE reads into MiXCR, producing one record per CDR3 protein. The sample holds under 300,000 distinct CDR3 sequences; approximately 10% are singletons and the top ten take about 2.5%. The sequenced sample consisted of blood, either unsorted or a sorted T cell fraction (not recorded which). These receptors all stem from a male donor with ankylosing spondylitis or in good health (not recorded which). Both conserved end residues are part of each CDR3. D genes are given only for firm matches. Part of the rows lack a size; the others show once, few, many or a class for expanded clones.

V: TRBV5-5; length: 14; size: many; J: TRBJ1-1; D: TRBD1; CDR3: CASSPGQGDTEAFF; DNA: TGTGCCAGCAGCCCCGGACAGGGCGACACTGAAGCTTTCTTT
V: TRBV24-1; length: 13; size: NA; J: TRBJ2-1; D: NA; CDR3: CATSDSVSYEQFF; DNA: TGTGCCACCAGTGACTCCGTCTCGTATGAGCAGTTCTTC
V: TRBV12-3/TRBV12-4; length: 14; size: few; J: TRBJ2-7; D: TRBD1; CDR3: CASRPGTGSYEQYF; DNA: TGTGCCAGCAGACCCGGGACAGGGTCCTACGAGCAGTACTTC
V: TRBV20-1; length: 13; size: large; J: TRBJ1-2; D: TRBD1; CDR3: CSARSDRGPGYTF; DNA: TGCAGTGCTAGATCGGACAGGGGGCCTGGCTACACCTTC
V: TRBV10-3; length: 16; size: many; J: TRBJ1-4; D: TRBD1; CDR3: CAISEFPGQGREKLFF; DNA: TGTGCCATCAGTGAGTTCCCGGGACAGGGACGAGAAAAACTGTTTTTT
V: TRBV19; length: 14; size: few; J: TRBJ1-5; D: NA; CDR3: CASSIGRIAQPQHF; DNA: TGTGCCAGTAGTATCGGTAGGATAGCTCAGCCCCAGCATTTT
V: TRBV5-1; length: 12; size: many; J: TRBJ1-1; D: TRBD1; CDR3: CASSSDRVRAFF; DNA: TGCGCCAGCAGCTCGGACAGGGTGAGAGCTTTCTTT
V: TRBV11-2; length: 17; size: NA; J: TRBJ2-5; D: NA; CDR3: CASSLDGRAGGQETQYF; DNA: TGTGCCAGCAGCTTAGACGGCAGGGCAGGTGGGCAAGAGACCCAGTACTTC
V: TRBV25-1; length: 16; size: many; J: TRBJ2-1; D: TRBD2; CDR3: CASSARGESSYNEQFF; DNA: TGTGCCAGCAGTGCTCGGGGGGAGAGCTCCTACAATGAGCAGTTCTTC
V: TRBV3-1; length: 17; size: many; J: TRBJ2-2; D: TRBD1; CDR3: CASSQERTGGITGELFF; DNA: TGTGCCAGCAGCCAAGAACGGACAGGGGGCATCACCGGGGAGCTGTTTTTT
V: TRBV7-2; length: 15; size: many; J: TRBJ2-1; D: TRBD1; CDR3: CASSFDRGNYNEQFF; DNA: TGTGCCAGCAGCTTCGACAGGGGGAACTACAATGAGCAGTTCTTC
V: TRBV27; length: 14; size: many; J: TRBJ2-5; D: NA; CDR3: CASSPDTALGTQYF; DNA: TGTGCCAGCAGCCCGGACACCGCATTAGGGACCCAGTACTTC
V: TRBV5-6; length: 13; size: NA; J: TRBJ2-7; D: NA; CDR3: CASSLAQSYEQYF; DNA: TGTGCCAGCAGCTTGGCACAGAGCTACGAGCAGTACTTC
V: TRBV11-2; length: 19; size: few; J: TRBJ2-1; D: TRBD2; CDR3: CASSPRTSGGSKGYNEQFF; DNA: TGTGCCAGCAGCCCCCGGACTAGCGGGGGGTCCAAGGGCTACAATGAGCAGTTCTTC
V: TRBV30; length: 14; size: NA; J: TRBJ2-3; D: NA; CDR3: CAWSRSTGTDTQYF; DNA: TGTGCCTGGAGTAGATCGACAGGTACAGATACGCAGTATTTT
V: TRBV2; length: 14; size: many; J: TRBJ1-5; D: NA; CDR3: CASRPDRLNQPQHF; DNA: TGTGCCAGCAGACCGGACCGGCTGAATCAGCCCCAGCATTTT
V: TRBV11-2; length: 16; size: many; J: TRBJ2-1; D: TRBD2; CDR3: CASSLGAGGGYNEQFF; DNA: TGTGCCAGCAGCCTTGGGGCGGGAGGGGGCTACAATGAGCAGTTCTTC
V: TRBV11-2; length: 16; size: few; J: TRBJ2-6; D: TRBD1; CDR3: CASSQTGDSGANVLTF; DNA: TGTGCCAGCAGTCAAACAGGGGACTCTGGGGCCAACGTCCTGACTTTC
V: TRBV3-1; length: 12; size: many; J: TRBJ2-1; D: NA; CDR3: CASSQASGEQFF; DNA: TGTGCCAGCAGCCAAGCCTCTGGTGAGCAGTTCTTC
V: TRBV5-1; length: 13; size: many; J: TRBJ2-3; D: NA; CDR3: CASSLDHPDTQYF; DNA: TGCGCCAGCAGCTTGGATCACCCAGATACGCAGTATTTT
V: TRBV29-1; length: 11; size: NA; J: TRBJ2-1; D: NA; CDR3: CSVETGFEQFF; DNA: TGCAGCGTAGAAACAGGGTTTGAGCAGTTCTTC
V: TRBV5-1; length: 18; size: few; J: TRBJ2-1; D: TRBD2; CDR3: CASSNFPQGLAGENQQFF; DNA: TGCGCCAGCAGCAACTTCCCACAGGGACTAGCGGGGGAGAATCAGCAGTTCTTC
V: TRBV29-1; length: 16; size: many; J: TRBJ2-5; D: NA; CDR3: CSVEEPGPNPQETQYF; DNA: TGCAGCGTTGAAGAACCCGGGCCAAACCCTCAAGAGACCCAGTACTTC
V: TRBV24-1; length: 16; size: NA; J: TRBJ2-2; D: NA; CDR3: CATSAPTYANTGELFF; DNA: TGTGCCACCAGTGCCCCGACGTACGCGAACACCGGGGAGCTGTTTTTT
V: TRBV19; length: 12; size: many; J: TRBJ1-1; D: NA; CDR3: CASMLRATEAFF; DNA: TGTGCCAGTATGCTCAGGGCAACTGAAGCTTTCTTT
V: TRBV25-1; length: 16; size: many; J: TRBJ2-1; D: NA; CDR3: CASSNHRFFSYNEQFF; DNA: TGTGCCAGCAGTAATCACAGGTTTTTCTCCTACAATGAGCAGTTCTTC
V: TRBV12-3/TRBV12-4; length: 12; size: many; J: TRBJ2-7; D: NA; CDR3: CASSFSLREQYF; DNA: TGTGCCAGCAGTTTCTCTCTCCGGGAGCAGTACTTC
V: TRBV6-6; length: 12; size: many; J: TRBJ1-2; D: NA; CDR3: CASRDGNYGYTF; DNA: TGTGCCAGCAGGGACGGGAACTATGGCTACACCTTC
V: TRBV20-1; length: 13; size: many; J: TRBJ1-1; D: NA; CDR3: CSARPSEAGEAFF; DNA: TGCAGTGCTAGACCCTCAGAGGCGGGGGAAGCTTTCTTT
V: TRBV7-2; length: 14; size: many; J: TRBJ1-1; D: NA; CDR3: CASSLVGDGTEAFF; DNA: TGTGCCAGCAGCTTAGTAGGGGACGGCACTGAAGCTTTCTTT
V: TRBV19; length: 14; size: NA; J: TRBJ1-1; D: NA; CDR3: CASSATRGGTEAFF; DNA: TGTGCCAGTAGCGCGACCCGGGGGGGGACTGAAGCTTTCTTT
V: TRBV12-3/TRBV12-4; length: 15; size: many; J: TRBJ1-1; D: NA; CDR3: CASSLGGQLNTEAFF; DNA: TGTGCCAGCAGTCTTGGCGGTCAGCTTAACACTGAAGCTTTCTTT
V: TRBV5-6; length: 13; size: NA; J: TRBJ2-5; D: NA; CDR3: CASGPGTEETQYF; DNA: TGTGCCAGCGGCCCCGGGACGGAAGAGACCCAGTACTTC
V: TRBV12-3/TRBV12-4; length: 15; size: NA; J: TRBJ1-3; D: NA; CDR3: CASSLEVGRGNTIYF; DNA: TGTGCCAGCAGTTTAGAGGTGGGGCGAGGGAACACCATATATTTT
V: TRBV7-2; length: 12; size: NA; J: TRBJ1-1; D: NA; CDR3: CASSLGRPRAFF; DNA: TGTGCCAGCAGCCTAGGCCGTCCGCGAGCTTTCTTT
V: TRBV18; length: 15; size: NA; J: TRBJ1-2; D: NA; CDR3: CASSSGDIRSGGYTF; DNA: TGTGCCAGCTCTTCCGGGGACATCCGCTCGGGGGGCTACACCTTC
V: TRBV7-2; length: 14; size: NA; J: TRBJ1-6; D: TRBD1; CDR3: CASSLADRAPPLHF; DNA: TGTGCCAGCAGCTTAGCAGACAGGGCGCCACCCCTCCACTTT
V: TRBV11-1; length: 18; size: many; J: TRBJ2-5; D: TRBD2; CDR3: CASSSPAGGAVRGETQYF; DNA: TGTGCCAGCAGCTCACCAGCGGGAGGGGCAGTTCGTGGAGAGACCCAGTACTTC
V: TRBV11-2; length: 17; size: many; J: TRBJ2-5; D: NA; CDR3: CASSLGVPGLIEETQYF; DNA: TGTGCCAGCAGCTTAGGGGTCCCGGGACTTATTGAGGAGACCCAGTACTTC
V: TRBV12-3/TRBV12-4; length: 14; size: many; J: TRBJ1-1; D: NA; CDR3: CASRFGRLKEEAFF; DNA: TGTGCCAGCAGATTTGGCCGTCTCAAGGAGGAAGCTTTCTTT
V: TRBV5-1; length: 13; size: many; J: TRBJ2-3; D: NA; CDR3: CASSRTATDTQYF; DNA: TGCGCCAGCAGCCGGACAGCCACAGATACGCAGTATTTT
V: TRBV7-2; length: 15; size: many; J: TRBJ2-7; D: TRBD2; CDR3: CASSPSGRKFYEQYF; DNA: TGTGCCAGCAGCCCTAGCGGGAGAAAGTTCTACGAGCAGTACTTC